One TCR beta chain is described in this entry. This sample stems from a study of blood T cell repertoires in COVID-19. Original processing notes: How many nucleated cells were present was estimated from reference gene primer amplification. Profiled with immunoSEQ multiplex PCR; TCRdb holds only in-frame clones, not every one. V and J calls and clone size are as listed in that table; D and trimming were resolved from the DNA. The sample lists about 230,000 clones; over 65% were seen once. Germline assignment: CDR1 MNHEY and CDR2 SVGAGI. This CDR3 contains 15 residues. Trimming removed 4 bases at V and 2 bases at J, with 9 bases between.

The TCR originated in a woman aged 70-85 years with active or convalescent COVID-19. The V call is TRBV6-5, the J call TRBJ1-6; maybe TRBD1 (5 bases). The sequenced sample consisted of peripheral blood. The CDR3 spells CASSLGGAYNSPLHF. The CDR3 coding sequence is TGTGCCAGCAGTTTGGGGGGTGCCTATAATTCACCCCTCCACTTT.